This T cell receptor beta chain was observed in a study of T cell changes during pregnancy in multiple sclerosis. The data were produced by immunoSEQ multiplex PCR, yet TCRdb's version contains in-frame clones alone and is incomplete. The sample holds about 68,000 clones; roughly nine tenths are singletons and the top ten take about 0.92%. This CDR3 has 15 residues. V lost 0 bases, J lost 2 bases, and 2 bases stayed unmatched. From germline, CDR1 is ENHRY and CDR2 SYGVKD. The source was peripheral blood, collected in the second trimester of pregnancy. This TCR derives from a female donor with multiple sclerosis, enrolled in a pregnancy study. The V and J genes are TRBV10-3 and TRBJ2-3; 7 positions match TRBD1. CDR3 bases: TGTGCCATCAGTGAGTCGGACAGGTACACAGATACGCAGTATTTT. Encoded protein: CAISESDRYTDTQYF.